The 30 T cell receptor beta chains reported below all come from one sample, sequenced in a study of blood T cell repertoires in COVID-19. Libraries were prepared by immunoSEQ multiplex PCR; TCRdb keeps only in-frame clonotypes and omits some of them. The sample carries 40,000 to 45,000 clones, around 90% recorded once. The sample taken for sequencing was peripheral blood. These receptors all stem from a man between 50 and 59 years old with COVID-19, enrolled during active disease.

The chain couples TRBV18 to TRBJ1-5, with 8 bases identical to TRBD1. This CDR3 region has 14 residues. With V trimmed by 9 bases and J by 0 bases, 4 bases remained unmatched. The V gene's germline CDR1 is KGHSH and CDR2 LQKENI. The DNA for the CDR3 is TGTGCCAGTTCAGGGGGCAATAGCAATCAGCCCCAGCATTTT. Its translation is CASSGGNSNQPQHF.

The chain employs TRBV10-1 and TRBJ2-1, with TRBD2 matching over 8 bases. J was trimmed by 4 bases and V by 2 bases; bases with no gene match: 10. Germline-derived CDR1 and CDR2 are WNHNN and SYGVQD (reference sequence). The CDR3 has 17 residues. CDR3 in amino acids: CASSEEVAGSIYNEQFF. CDR3 nucleotides: TGCGCCAGCAGTGAGGAGGTAGCGGGGTCGATTTACAATGAGCAGTTCTTC.

In DNA, the CDR3 is TGTGCCAGCAGCCTCAGATGGGGGCTGGGCACTGAAGCTTTCTTT. It is translated as CASSLRWGLGTEAFF. The chain links TRBV11-1 to TRBJ1-1; possibly TRBD1 for D (6 bases). Trimming cost V 5 bases and J 4 bases, with 17 bases left between them. The CDR3 runs 15 residues. CDR1 SGHAT and CDR2 FQDESV come from the germline V gene (reference sequence).

This rearrangement joins TRBV3-1 (or the pseudogene TRBV3-2) to TRBJ2-1; TRBD2 matches at 8 bases. V gave up 6 bases and J gave up 0 bases; unmatched junction bases: 4. CDR3 length: 15 amino acids. Germline V gives CDR1 LGHDT, CDR2 YNNKEL (reference sequence). CDR3 sequence (DNA): TGTGCCAGCAGGGTGAGCGGGAGCTCCTACAATGAGCAGTTCTTC. It yields the protein CASRVSGSSYNEQFF.

Turning to this clone: Within the sample, other DNA sequences also encode this same CDR3. The chain couples TRBV12-3 or TRBV12-4 to TRBJ1-3, with D unclear. The V gene lost 6 bases and the J gene lost 3 bases, with 3 bases spanning the gap. This CDR3 region has 11 residues. The CDR3 region is CASSLGNTIYF. The CDR3 nucleotides read TGTGCCAGCAGCCTTGGAAACACCATATATTTT.

The chain is built from TRBV5-4 and TRBJ2-1, with a weak D call TRBD2 (6 bases). V was pared by 1 base and J by 8 bases, with 16 bases between. The CDR3 consists of 15 residues. Germline assignment: CDR1 SGHNT and CDR2 YYREEE (reference sequence). The CDR3 here is CASSLPPGGADEQFF. In DNA form, the CDR3 reads TGTGCCAGCAGCTTGCCTCCAGGAGGGGCGGATGAGCAGTTCTTC.

This chain uses TRBV30 with TRBJ2-4; tentatively, D is TRBD2 (5 bases). This CDR3 is 15 amino acids long. Trimming shortened V by 7 bases and J by 3 bases, and 19 bases separated the two germline ends. CDR1 is GTSNPN, CDR2 SVGIG, per germline (reference sequence). The CDR3 region is CAYSRAPEGKNIQYF. The CDR3 coding sequence is TGTGCCTACTCCCGGGCCCCAGAGGGCAAAAACATTCAGTACTTC.

The chain is built from TRBV27 and TRBJ2-1; 7 nucleotides align to TRBD2. With 5 bases clipped from V and 0 bases from J, the junction kept 10 bases outside the gene matches. The CDR3 is 17 residues long. The V gene's germline CDR1 is MNHEY and CDR2 SMNVEV (reference sequence). In DNA, the CDR3 is TGTGCCAGCAGTCCCCGACTAGCTTCCATCTCCTACAATGAGCAGTTCTTC. Residues: CASSPRLASISYNEQFF.

The rearrangement uses TRBV19 and TRBJ1-4, with 9 bases matching TRBD1. The CDR3 loop spans 14 amino acids. Germline lookup yields CDR1 LNHDA and CDR2 SQIVND (reference sequence). V dropped 7 bases and J dropped 4; count of bases not matched to a gene: 4. CDR3 DNA: TGTGCCAGTACCGGACAGGGGTTTAATGAAAAACTGTTTTTT. The encoded protein is CASTGQGFNEKLFF.

The count of this clone is one. The CDR3 nucleotides are TGTGCCAGCAGTCCCCTAAAGAATGAGCAGTTCTTC. The encoded protein is CASSPLKNEQFF. This chain joins TRBV12-3 or TRBV12-4 and TRBJ2-1, with D unclear. Trimming cost V 5 bases and J 7 bases, with 9 bases left between them. The CDR3 loop spans 12 amino acids.

This clone was observed a handful of times. This chain links TRBV7-5 with TRBJ2-1; the table assigns TRBD1, which was not confirmed against the DNA. TRBV7-5 is labeled a pseudogene. The CDR3 has 15 amino acids. The CDR3 nucleotides read TGTGTCAGAAGCTTACAGGACAGGGAATACAATGAGCAGTTCTTC. This sequence encodes CVRSLQDREYNEQFF.

The chain combines TRBV19 with TRBJ2-5, with 9 nucleotides matching TRBD1. V lost 6 bases, J lost 4 bases, and 15 bases stayed unmatched. The CDR3 is made up of 17 amino acids. The germline CDR1 and CDR2 sequences are LNHDA and SQIVND (reference sequence). Here the CDR3 DNA reads TGTGCCAGTAGAAGGAGGGGACAGGGTAGTATTTTAGAGACCCAGTACTTC. Translation: CASRRRGQGSILETQYF.

This chain uses TRBV5-1 with TRBJ2-3; a possible D gene is TRBD2 (5 bases). The CDR3 runs to 15 residues. The V gene lost 4 bases and the J gene lost 2 bases, with 14 bases spanning the gap. Germline CDR1 SGHRS, CDR2 YFSETQ. CDR3 nucleotides: TGCGCCAGCAGCCCCGAGGGCCGGAACACAGATACGCAGTATTTT. It encodes CASSPEGRNTDTQYF.

CDR3 sequence: CASSPSEWSAQYF. CDR3 nucleotides: TGTGCCAGCAGTCCATCCGAGTGGTCGGCGCAGTATTTT. This rearrangement joins TRBV2 to TRBJ2-3; no clear D gene. Germline CDR1 is SNHLY and CDR2 is FYNNEI. There are 13 residues in the CDR3. The V gene lost 5 bases and the J gene lost 10 bases, with 16 bases spanning the gap.

CDR3 sequence: CASKTGTSNEKLFF. The CDR3 region has the DNA TGTGCCAGCAAGACAGGAACCTCTAATGAAAAACTGTTTTTT. The chain uses TRBV6-5 and TRBJ1-4, with D possibly TRBD1 on 6 matching bases. The CDR3 is made up of 14 amino acids. The V and J ends lost 7 bases and 3 bases respectively, with 12 bases between them. Germline V gene lookup returns CDR1 MNHEY and CDR2 SVGAGI.

The chain combines TRBV7-8 with TRBJ1-2, with D possibly matching TRBD1 (5 bases). CDR3 length: 14 residues. With 2 bases removed from V and 4 bases from J, the gap between germline ends came to 11 bases. CDR1 SGHVS and CDR2 FQNEAQ come from the germline V gene. The CDR3 coding sequence is TGTGCCAGCAGCTTATCCGGGGGACGCTATGGCTACACCTTC. Its translation: CASSLSGGRYGYTF.

This chain connects TRBV7-2 to TRBJ2-5; 9 bases are a match to TRBD2. The CDR3 loop spans 16 amino acids. Trimming cost V 5 bases and J 5 bases; bases outside gene matches: 12. Looked up from germline, CDR1 is SGHTA and CDR2 is FQGNSA. As DNA, the CDR3 is TGTGCCAGCAGCCAAATTAGCGGGAGTATTGTGGAGACCCAGTACTTC. This codes for CASSQISGSIVETQYF.

The chain links TRBV27 to TRBJ2-3, with 10 bases matching TRBD2. Germline V gene lookup returns CDR1 MNHEY and CDR2 SMNVEV (reference sequence). The length of the CDR3 is 17 residues. Trimming cost V 0 bases and J 2 bases; bases outside gene matches: 5. CDR3 in amino acids: CASSLSVLAGVTDTQYF. CDR3 coding DNA: TGTGCCAGCAGTTTATCAGTCCTAGCGGGGGTCACAGATACGCAGTATTTT.

The chain carries TRBV11-2 and TRBJ2-3; D is unclear. This CDR3 has 12 amino acids. The germline V and J ends were trimmed by 5 bases and 4 bases, with 7 bases remaining between them. Looked up from germline, CDR1 is SGHAT and CDR2 is FQNNGV. The DNA of the CDR3 is TGTGCCAGCAGCCCTCTTTCAGATACGCAGTATTTT. Its protein is CASSPLSDTQYF.

The sample holds one count of this clone. The genes are TRBV19 and TRBJ1-1; TRBD1 is a possible D gene (6 bases). The CDR3 contains 15 residues. Per germline, CDR1 LNHDA and CDR2 SQIVND (reference sequence). The germline V and J ends were trimmed by 4 bases and 5 bases, with 17 bases remaining between them. As DNA, the CDR3 is TGTGCCAGTAGTACCCTGGGGGGGGGCAGGACTGAAGCTTTCTTT. This codes for CASSTLGGGRTEAFF.

The chain has TRBV7-8 and TRBJ2-5; possible D gene TRBD1, 5 bases. The CDR3 consists of 15 residues. V was clipped by 1 base and J by 2 bases, with 11 bases between them. Germline loops: CDR1 SGHVS, CDR2 FQNEAQ. The chain's CDR3 is CASSLGWGGQETQYF. For the CDR3, the DNA is TGTGCCAGCAGCTTAGGATGGGGCGGACAAGAGACCCAGTACTTC.

V and J are TRBV18 and TRBJ1-2, with 11 bases that match TRBD1. Germline-derived CDR1 and CDR2 are KGHSH and LQKENI. Germline trimming cut 4 bases from V and 2 bases from J; bases unmatched to any gene: 3. This CDR3 is built from 15 residues. CDR3: CASSQGTGGNYGYTF. The CDR3 nucleotides read TGTGCCAGCTCACAAGGGACAGGGGGAAACTATGGCTACACCTTC.

This chain links TRBV4-1 with TRBJ2-3; 8 positions agree with TRBD2. This CDR3 has 16 amino acids. Germline CDR1 and CDR2: MGHRA and YSYEKL. With V trimmed by 0 bases and J by 1 base, 3 bases remained unmatched. CDR3 amino acids: CASSQDPTSGTDTQYF. CDR3 DNA sequence: TGCGCCAGCAGCCAAGATCCGACTAGCGGCACAGATACGCAGTATTTT.

The chain is built from TRBV5-1 and TRBJ2-7; 9 bases line up with TRBD1. The CDR3 is 13 amino acids. Trimming removed 5 bases from V and 5 bases from J; junction bases left unmatched: 5. From germline, CDR1 is SGHRS and CDR2 YFSETQ. The CDR3 nucleotides are TGCGCCAGCAGGGAGACAGGGGGACACGAGCAGTACTTC. Protein: CASRETGGHEQYF.

The V call is TRBV12-2, the J call TRBJ2-4; the DNA was not compared with TRBD2, the D call given in the table. TRBV12-2 is described as a pseudogene. The CDR3 runs 18 residues. CDR3 residues: CASRLVLAGDPSKNIQYF. The CDR3 bases are TGTGCAAGTCGCTTAGTACTAGCGGGAGACCCGAGCAAAAACATTCAGTACTTC.

The V gene is TRBV30, the J gene TRBJ1-2; 9 nucleotides match TRBD1. This CDR3 is 21 amino acids long. Trimming took 1 base from V and 8 from J; bases not matched to a gene: 29. Germline CDR1 reads GTSNPN; CDR2 reads SVGIG (reference sequence). The CDR3 DNA reads TGTGCCTGGAGTGGGGGAATAGTTTGGGACAGGGACTACACAGGGACGGGAGGCTACACCTTC. Its protein is CAWSGGIVWDRDYTGTGGYTF.

The gene calls are TRBV28 and TRBJ1-2; weak D call: TRBD1 (6 bases). V lost 6 bases and J 0 bases, leaving 8 bases between the germline ends. Germline assignment: CDR1 MDHEN and CDR2 SYDVKM. The CDR3 is 13 amino acids. CDR3 loop: CASSGQTNYGYTF. Written as DNA, the CDR3 is TGTGCCAGCAGCGGACAGACTAACTATGGCTACACCTTC.

The CDR3, as DNA: TGTGCCAGCAGCTTTACAGGGGGCGCGGGGGACGAGCAGTACTTC. It translates to CASSFTGGAGDEQYF. The chain combines TRBV7-2 with TRBJ2-7; 9 bases map to TRBD1. The CDR3 loop spans 15 amino acids. With V trimmed by 3 bases and J by 5 bases, 8 bases remained unmatched. Germline-derived CDR1 and CDR2 are SGHTA and FQGNSA.

This clone occurred once. The chain recombines TRBV27 with TRBJ2-4, with a tentative D call TRBD1 (6 bases). The ends were cut back, 6 bases at V and 3 bases at J, with 18 bases in the middle. The germline V gene has CDR1 MNHEY and CDR2 SMNVEV (reference sequence). CDR3 length: 16 residues. The CDR3 is CASSHHQQGFKNIQYF. The CDR3 DNA reads TGTGCCAGCAGCCACCACCAACAGGGATTCAAAAACATTCAGTACTTC.

The chain links TRBV6-2 or TRBV6-3 to TRBJ1-3; D is uncertain. Germline CDR1 is MNHEY and CDR2 is SVGEGT. The V end was cut by 5 bases, the J end by 0 bases, with 14 bases between. The CDR3 totals 16 residues. CDR3 region: CASSTPTFLSGNTIYF. Here the CDR3 DNA reads TGTGCCAGCAGTACCCCGACATTCCTCTCTGGAAACACCATATATTTT.